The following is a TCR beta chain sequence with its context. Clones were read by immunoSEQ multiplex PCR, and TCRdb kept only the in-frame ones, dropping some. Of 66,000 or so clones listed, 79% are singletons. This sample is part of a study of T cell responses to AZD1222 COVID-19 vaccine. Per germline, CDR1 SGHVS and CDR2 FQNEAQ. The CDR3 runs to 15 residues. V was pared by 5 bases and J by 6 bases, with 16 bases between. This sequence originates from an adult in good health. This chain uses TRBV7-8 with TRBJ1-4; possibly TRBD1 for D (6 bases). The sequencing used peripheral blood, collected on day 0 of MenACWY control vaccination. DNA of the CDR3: TGTGCCAGCAGCCCCACAGGGAGTCGAGATGAAAAACTGTTTTTT. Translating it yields CASSPTGSRDEKLFF.